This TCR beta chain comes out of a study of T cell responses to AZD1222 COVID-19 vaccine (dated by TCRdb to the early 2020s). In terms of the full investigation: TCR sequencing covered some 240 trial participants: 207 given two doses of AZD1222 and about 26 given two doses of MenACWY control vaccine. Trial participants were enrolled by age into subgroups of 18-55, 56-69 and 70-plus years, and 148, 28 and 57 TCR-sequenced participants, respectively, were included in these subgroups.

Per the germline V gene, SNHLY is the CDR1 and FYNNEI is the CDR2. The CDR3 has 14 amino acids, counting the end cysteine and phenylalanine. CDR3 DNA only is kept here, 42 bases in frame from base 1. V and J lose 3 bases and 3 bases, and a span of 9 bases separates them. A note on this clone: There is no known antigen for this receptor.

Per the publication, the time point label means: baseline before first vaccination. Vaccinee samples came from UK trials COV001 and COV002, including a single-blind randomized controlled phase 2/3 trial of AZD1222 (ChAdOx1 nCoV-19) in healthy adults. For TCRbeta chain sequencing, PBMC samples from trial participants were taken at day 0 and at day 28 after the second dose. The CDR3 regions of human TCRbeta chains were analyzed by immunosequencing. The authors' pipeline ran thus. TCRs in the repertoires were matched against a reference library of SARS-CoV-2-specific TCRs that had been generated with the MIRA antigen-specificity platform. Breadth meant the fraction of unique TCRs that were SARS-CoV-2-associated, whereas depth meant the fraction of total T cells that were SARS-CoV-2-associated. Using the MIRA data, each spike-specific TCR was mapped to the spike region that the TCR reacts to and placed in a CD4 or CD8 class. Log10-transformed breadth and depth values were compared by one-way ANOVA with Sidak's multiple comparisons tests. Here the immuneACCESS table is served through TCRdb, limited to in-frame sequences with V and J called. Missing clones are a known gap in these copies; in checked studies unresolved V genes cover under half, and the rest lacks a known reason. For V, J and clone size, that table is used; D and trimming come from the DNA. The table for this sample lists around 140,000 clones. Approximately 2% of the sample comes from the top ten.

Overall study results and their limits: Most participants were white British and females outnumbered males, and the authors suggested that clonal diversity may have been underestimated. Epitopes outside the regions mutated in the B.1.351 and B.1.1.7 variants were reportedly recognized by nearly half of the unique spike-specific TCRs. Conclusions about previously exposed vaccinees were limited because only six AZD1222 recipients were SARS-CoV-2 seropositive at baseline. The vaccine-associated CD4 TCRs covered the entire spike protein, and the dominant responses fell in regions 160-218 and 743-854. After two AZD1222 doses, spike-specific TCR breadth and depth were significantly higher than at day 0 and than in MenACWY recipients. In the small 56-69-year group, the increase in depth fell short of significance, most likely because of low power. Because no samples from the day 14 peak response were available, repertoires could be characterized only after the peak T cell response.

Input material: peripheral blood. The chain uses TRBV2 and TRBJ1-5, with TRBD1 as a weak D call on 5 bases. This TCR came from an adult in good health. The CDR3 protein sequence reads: CASSDRQYNQPQHF. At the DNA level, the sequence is TGTGCCAGCAGTGACCGACAGTACAATCAGCCCCAGCATTTT.